The sequence of this TCR beta chain was determined in a study of response to subunit inactivated influenza vaccine (dated by TCRdb to the late 2010s). General notes on the study: Deep quantitative profiling of the T cell receptor repertoire was used in the study to follow responses to a trivalent subunit inactivated influenza vaccine.

Explained via the paper, the time point label denotes: approximately 40 days after influenza vaccine administration. This clonotype was counted only a few times. Its recognized antigen is unknown. Base qualities are not at hand, and no much larger clone is one base apart. The library was made by RT-PCR. The run used an Illumina HiSeq 2500. TCRdb passed the public sequencing reads through fastp at Q25 and MiXCR, retaining productive beta sequences. For every CDR3 protein sequence, its rows merge into one entry that carries the most common genes and DNA. The sample has about 500,000 distinct CDR3 sequences on record, around 13% of them singletons. Around 13% of the sample is in the top ten clones. Points the paper makes about the study in general: According to the authors, only a limited number of new T cells may be recruited by each seasonal influenza vaccination.

CDR3 length: 15 amino acids, cysteine to phenylalanine. Just the 45-base CDR3 DNA is kept, in frame starting at base 1. The germline V gene encodes CDR1 SGDLS and CDR2 YYNGEE. Compared with germline, V lacks 0 bases and J lacks 1 base; bases without a gene match: 2. The sequencing used PBMCs from blood, collected 40 to 50 days after vaccination. This receptor was taken from a man aged 45-60 years who received an inactivated influenza vaccine. Donor details come from another sample of the same person, matched by shared clones. This sequence uses TRBV9 and TRBJ2-3, with 7 bases aligning to TRBD1. The CDR3 has the sequence CASSVGQGGTDTQYF. The DNA sequence is TGTGCCAGCAGCGTAGGACAGGGTGGCACAGATACGCAGTATTTT.